These T cell receptor beta chains were read from a single sample in a study of CD8+ T cells in alopecia areata. Only in-frame clones appear in the TCRdb table, and some are missing; sequencing was by immunoSEQ multiplex PCR. Of under 350,000 clones listed, roughly 64% are singletons. The sample consisted of CD4+ T cells sorted from blood, taken at week 24, from a patient treated with tofacitinib. These receptors were collected from a human donor with alopecia areata. CDR3s include the opening cysteine and the closing phenylalanine or tryptophan. The order of the fields is D gene, V gene, clone size, J gene, CDR3 protein, CDR3 DNA. D genes are given only for firm matches. Not all rows give a size; the values are once, few, many and, for expanded clones, a class.

d_call: NA; v_call: TRBV6-1; clone_size: NA; j_call: TRBJ2-5; cdr3_aa: CASSEDRSGTQYF; cdr3_nt: TGTGCCAGCAGTGAGGACAGATCTGGGACCCAGTACTTC
d_call: NA; v_call: TRBV10-3; clone_size: NA; j_call: TRBJ2-2; cdr3_aa: CAISGESIGELFF; cdr3_nt: TGTGCCATCAGTGGGGAGTCTATCGGGGAGCTGTTTTTT
d_call: TRBD1; v_call: TRBV7-2; clone_size: NA; j_call: TRBJ2-2; cdr3_aa: CASSQTGGGTGELFF; cdr3_nt: TGTGCCAGCAGCCAAACAGGGGGCGGCACCGGGGAGCTGTTTTTT
d_call: NA; v_call: TRBV11-2; clone_size: NA; j_call: TRBJ1-4; cdr3_aa: CASSLDTVWAGEKLFF; cdr3_nt: TGTGCCAGCAGCTTAGATACAGTATGGGCTGGAGAAAAACTGTTTTTT
d_call: TRBD1; v_call: TRBV5-1; clone_size: few; j_call: TRBJ1-2; cdr3_aa: CASSIGTGDGYTF; cdr3_nt: TGCGCCAGCAGCATTGGGACAGGGGATGGCTACACCTTC
d_call: TRBD1; v_call: TRBV10-2; clone_size: NA; j_call: TRBJ2-7; cdr3_aa: CASTPGQGVYEQYF; cdr3_nt: TGCGCCAGCACCCCCGGCCAGGGGGTCTACGAGCAGTACTTC
d_call: NA; v_call: TRBV2; clone_size: NA; j_call: TRBJ2-5; cdr3_aa: CASSEGELGGEETQYF; cdr3_nt: TGTGCCAGCAGTGAAGGCGAATTGGGAGGCGAAGAGACCCAGTACTTC
d_call: TRBD1; v_call: TRBV30; clone_size: few; j_call: TRBJ1-5; cdr3_aa: CAWRGTANQPQHF; cdr3_nt: TGTGCCTGGAGGGGGACAGCCAATCAGCCCCAGCATTTT
d_call: TRBD1; v_call: TRBV2; clone_size: NA; j_call: TRBJ1-4; cdr3_aa: CASSGQGVEKLFF; cdr3_nt: TGTGCCAGCAGTGGACAGGGGGTTGAAAAACTGTTTTTT
d_call: NA; v_call: TRBV5-1; clone_size: few; j_call: TRBJ2-1; cdr3_aa: CASSFRGVEQFF; cdr3_nt: TGCGCCAGCAGCTTTAGGGGGGTCGAGCAGTTCTTC
d_call: NA; v_call: TRBV12-5; clone_size: NA; j_call: TRBJ2-7; cdr3_aa: CASGLQGETTLPYEQYF; cdr3_nt: TGTGCTAGTGGTTTGCAAGGGGAAACCACGCTTCCCTACGAGCAGTACTTC
d_call: TRBD1; v_call: TRBV29-1; clone_size: NA; j_call: TRBJ2-7; cdr3_aa: CSVVGTDEQYF; cdr3_nt: TGCAGCGTTGTCGGGACAGACGAGCAGTACTTC
d_call: NA; v_call: TRBV2; clone_size: NA; j_call: TRBJ1-6; cdr3_aa: CASSDTRSSPLHF; cdr3_nt: TGTGCCAGCAGTGACACGCGGTCTTCACCCCTCCACTTT
d_call: NA; v_call: TRBV6-5; clone_size: NA; j_call: TRBJ1-5; cdr3_aa: CASSGSGNQPQHF; cdr3_nt: TGTGCCAGCAGTGGGAGTGGAAATCAGCCCCAGCATTTT
d_call: NA; v_call: TRBV28; clone_size: NA; j_call: TRBJ1-1; cdr3_aa: CASNEGWNTEAFF; cdr3_nt: TGTGCCAGCAACGAGGGCTGGAACACTGAAGCTTTCTTT
d_call: TRBD2; v_call: TRBV7-2; clone_size: few; j_call: TRBJ2-1; cdr3_aa: CASSKGLAASYNEQFF; cdr3_nt: TGTGCCAGCAGCAAGGGACTAGCGGCATCCTACAATGAGCAGTTCTTC
d_call: NA; v_call: TRBV7-2; clone_size: NA; j_call: TRBJ1-1; cdr3_aa: CASSLFTVNTEAFF; cdr3_nt: TGTGCCAGCAGCTTATTCACGGTGAACACTGAAGCTTTCTTT
d_call: NA; v_call: TRBV28; clone_size: NA; j_call: TRBJ1-6; cdr3_aa: CASRTYNGESSYNSPLHF; cdr3_nt: TGTGCCAGCAGGACCTACAACGGGGAGAGCTCCTATAATTCACCCCTCCACTTT
d_call: NA; v_call: TRBV5-1; clone_size: NA; j_call: TRBJ1-6; cdr3_aa: CASSLSTAWGESPLHF; cdr3_nt: TGCGCCAGCAGCTTGTCGACGGCGTGGGGAGAGTCACCCCTCCACTTT
d_call: TRBD1; v_call: TRBV23-1; clone_size: few; j_call: TRBJ2-2; cdr3_aa: CASSQGERGLTGELFF; cdr3_nt: TGCGCCAGCAGTCAAGGGGAAAGGGGGCTCACCGGGGAGCTGTTTTTT
d_call: TRBD2; v_call: TRBV29-1; clone_size: NA; j_call: TRBJ2-3; cdr3_aa: CSPELWGSGAGDTQYF; cdr3_nt: TGCAGCCCCGAACTTTGGGGGAGCGGGGCGGGAGATACGCAGTATTTT
d_call: NA; v_call: TRBV4-2; clone_size: NA; j_call: TRBJ1-6; cdr3_aa: CASSQTPEGPNSPLHF; cdr3_nt: TGTGCCAGCAGCCAAACCCCCGAGGGTCCTAATTCACCCCTCCACTTT
d_call: NA; v_call: TRBV6-5; clone_size: NA; j_call: TRBJ2-2; cdr3_aa: CASRSANTGELFF; cdr3_nt: TGTGCCAGCAGGAGCGCGAACACCGGGGAGCTGTTTTTT
d_call: NA; v_call: TRBV18; clone_size: NA; j_call: TRBJ1-6; cdr3_aa: CASSPQAGGNSPLHF; cdr3_nt: TGTGCCAGCTCACCACAGGCGGGAGGAAATTCACCCCTCCACTTT
d_call: NA; v_call: TRBV29-1; clone_size: NA; j_call: TRBJ2-3; cdr3_aa: CSAGTSGGTDTQYF; cdr3_nt: TGCAGCGCCGGAACTAGTGGAGGCACAGATACGCAGTATTTT
d_call: NA; v_call: TRBV4-1; clone_size: few; j_call: TRBJ2-1; cdr3_aa: CASSQGLLGNEQFF; cdr3_nt: TGCGCCAGCAGCCAAGGACTCTTGGGCAATGAGCAGTTCTTC
d_call: NA; v_call: TRBV29-1; clone_size: few; j_call: TRBJ2-7; cdr3_aa: CSVESGYEQYF; cdr3_nt: TGCAGCGTTGAATCGGGCTACGAGCAGTACTTC
d_call: NA; v_call: TRBV2; clone_size: NA; j_call: TRBJ2-4; cdr3_aa: CASSELAKNIQYF; cdr3_nt: TGTGCCAGCAGTGAATTAGCCAAAAACATTCAGTACTTC
d_call: NA; v_call: TRBV2; clone_size: NA; j_call: TRBJ1-5; cdr3_aa: CASSQDGSNQPQHF; cdr3_nt: TGTGCCAGCAGTCAGGACGGTAGCAATCAGCCCCAGCATTTT
d_call: NA; v_call: TRBV28; clone_size: NA; j_call: TRBJ1-2; cdr3_aa: CASSADRTVSSNYGYTF; cdr3_nt: TGTGCCAGCAGTGCCGATCGGACAGTCTCATCTAACTATGGCTACACCTTC
d_call: NA; v_call: TRBV7-9; clone_size: few; j_call: TRBJ1-2; cdr3_aa: CASSFTGQDYGYTF; cdr3_nt: TGTGCCAGCAGCTTCACGGGACAAGACTATGGCTACACCTTC
d_call: TRBD1; v_call: TRBV5-4; clone_size: few; j_call: TRBJ1-1; cdr3_aa: CASSRTQGWAEAFF; cdr3_nt: TGTGCCAGCAGCCGGACACAGGGGTGGGCTGAAGCTTTCTTT
d_call: TRBD1; v_call: TRBV9; clone_size: NA; j_call: TRBJ2-7; cdr3_aa: CASSVDGTELVGQYF; cdr3_nt: TGTGCCAGCAGCGTAGACGGGACAGAACTGGTTGGGCAGTACTTC
d_call: NA; v_call: TRBV7-8; clone_size: NA; j_call: TRBJ2-5; cdr3_aa: CASSSRFGRIETQYF; cdr3_nt: TGTGCCAGCAGCTCCCGTTTCGGCAGGATAGAGACCCAGTACTTC
d_call: NA; v_call: TRBV4-1; clone_size: few; j_call: TRBJ2-6; cdr3_aa: CASSPGISGANVLTF; cdr3_nt: TGCGCCAGCAGTCCAGGTATCTCTGGGGCCAACGTCCTGACTTTC
d_call: NA; v_call: TRBV29-1; clone_size: NA; j_call: TRBJ1-4; cdr3_aa: CSARNANEKLFF; cdr3_nt: TGCAGCGCGAGGAACGCGAATGAAAAACTGTTTTTT
d_call: NA; v_call: TRBV19; clone_size: few; j_call: TRBJ1-2; cdr3_aa: CASSTSPAGAGGYTF; cdr3_nt: TGTGCCAGTAGTACCTCTCCGGCGGGGGCCGGTGGCTACACCTTC
d_call: NA; v_call: TRBV27; clone_size: NA; j_call: TRBJ2-2; cdr3_aa: CASSLTQNTGELFF; cdr3_nt: TGTGCCAGCAGTTTGACACAGAACACCGGGGAGCTGTTTTTT
d_call: NA; v_call: TRBV7-2; clone_size: few; j_call: TRBJ2-7; cdr3_aa: CASSFNREAYEQYF; cdr3_nt: TGTGCCAGCAGCTTTAACAGGGAGGCCTACGAGCAGTACTTC
d_call: NA; v_call: TRBV9; clone_size: NA; j_call: TRBJ2-7; cdr3_aa: CASSVAGGREQYF; cdr3_nt: TGTGCCAGCAGCGTAGCGGGTGGGCGGGAGCAGTACTTC
d_call: TRBD1; v_call: TRBV27; clone_size: NA; j_call: TRBJ1-2; cdr3_aa: CASSSTSPGQGSYTF; cdr3_nt: TGTGCCAGCAGTTCCACGTCCCCGGGACAGGGTAGCTACACCTTC
d_call: TRBD2; v_call: TRBV6-5; clone_size: NA; j_call: TRBJ2-7; cdr3_aa: CASSYQGTSGPYEQYF; cdr3_nt: TGTGCCAGCAGTTACCAGGGGACTAGCGGACCCTACGAGCAGTACTTC
d_call: NA; v_call: TRBV28; clone_size: few; j_call: TRBJ2-2; cdr3_aa: CASSFVASTGELFF; cdr3_nt: TGTGCCAGCAGTTTCGTAGCGAGCACCGGGGAGCTGTTTTTT
d_call: NA; v_call: TRBV11-2; clone_size: NA; j_call: TRBJ1-4; cdr3_aa: CASSFLRKGGEKLFF; cdr3_nt: TGTGCCAGCAGCTTCCTACGGAAGGGAGGGGAAAAACTGTTTTTT
d_call: TRBD1; v_call: TRBV10-3; clone_size: NA; j_call: TRBJ1-4; cdr3_aa: CAIRPGQIATNEKLFF; cdr3_nt: TGTGCCATCAGGCCGGGACAGATAGCAACTAATGAAAAACTGTTTTTT
d_call: NA; v_call: TRBV9; clone_size: NA; j_call: TRBJ1-6; cdr3_aa: CASSVASGGNSPLHF; cdr3_nt: TGTGCCAGCAGCGTAGCGTCGGGGGGGAATTCACCCCTCCACTTT
d_call: TRBD1; v_call: TRBV27; clone_size: NA; j_call: TRBJ1-5; cdr3_aa: CASSLKGASNQPQHF; cdr3_nt: TGTGCCAGCAGTTTAAAGGGGGCTAGCAATCAGCCCCAGCATTTT
d_call: TRBD1; v_call: TRBV18; clone_size: NA; j_call: TRBJ1-6; cdr3_aa: CASSPRDRVLDSPLHF; cdr3_nt: TGTGCCAGCTCACCACGGGACAGGGTTCTGGATTCACCCCTCCACTTT
d_call: NA; v_call: TRBV29-1; clone_size: NA; j_call: TRBJ2-3; cdr3_aa: CSVAVGDTQYF; cdr3_nt: TGCAGCGTGGCTGTCGGAGATACGCAGTATTTT
d_call: NA; v_call: TRBV23-1; clone_size: NA; j_call: TRBJ2-1; cdr3_aa: CASYFPVLSYNEQFF; cdr3_nt: TGCGCCTCTTATTTCCCTGTACTTTCCTACAATGAGCAGTTCTTC
d_call: NA; v_call: TRBV7-9; clone_size: few; j_call: TRBJ2-6; cdr3_aa: CASSLAGANVLTF; cdr3_nt: TGTGCCAGCAGCTTAGCTGGGGCCAACGTCCTGACTTTC
d_call: NA; v_call: TRBV27; clone_size: once; j_call: TRBJ2-7; cdr3_aa: CASRWLSVNSYEQYF; cdr3_nt: TGTGCCAGCAGGTGGCTCAGTGTGAACTCCTACGAGCAGTACTTC